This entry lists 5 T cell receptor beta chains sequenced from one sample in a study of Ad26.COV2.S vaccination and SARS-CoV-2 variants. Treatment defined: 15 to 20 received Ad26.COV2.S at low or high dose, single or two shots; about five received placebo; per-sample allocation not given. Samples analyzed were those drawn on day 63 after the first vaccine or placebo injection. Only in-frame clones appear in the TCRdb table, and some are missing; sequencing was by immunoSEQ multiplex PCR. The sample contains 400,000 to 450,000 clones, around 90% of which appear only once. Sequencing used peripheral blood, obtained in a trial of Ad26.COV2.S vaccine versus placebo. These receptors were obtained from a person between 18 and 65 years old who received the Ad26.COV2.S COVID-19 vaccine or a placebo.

In nucleotides, the CDR3 is TGTGCCAGCACCTTCTCACAGGGCCCTATCGATGGCTACACCTTC. Translation gives CASTFSQGPIDGYTF. V usage is TRBV2 and J usage is TRBJ1-2; D is perhaps TRBD1 (6 bases). With 7 bases removed from V and 6 bases from J, the gap between germline ends came to 21 bases. CDR1 is SNHLY and CDR2 is FYNNEI in the germline V gene. The CDR3 runs 15 residues. Combining the CDR3 with reference TRBV2 and TRBJ1-2 gives the whole variable domain EPEVTQTPSHQVTQMGQEVILRCVPISNHLYFYWYRQILGQKVEFLVSFYNNEISEKSEIFDDQFSVERPDGSNFTLKIRSTKLEDSAMYFCASTFSQGPIDGYTFGSGTRLTVV.

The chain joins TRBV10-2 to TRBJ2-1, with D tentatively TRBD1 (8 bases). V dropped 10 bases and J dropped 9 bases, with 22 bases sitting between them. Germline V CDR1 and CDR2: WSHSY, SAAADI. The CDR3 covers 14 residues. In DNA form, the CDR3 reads TGCGCCACAGGGGAGGGACAGGCCTCGGGTGAGCAGTTCTTC. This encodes CATGEGQASGEQFF.

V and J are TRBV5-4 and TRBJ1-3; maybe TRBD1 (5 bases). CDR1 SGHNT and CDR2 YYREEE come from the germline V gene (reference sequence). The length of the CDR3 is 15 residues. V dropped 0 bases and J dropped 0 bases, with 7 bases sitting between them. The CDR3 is CASSLGGASGNTIYF. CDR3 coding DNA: TGTGCCAGCAGCTTGGGCGGGGCCTCTGGAAACACCATATATTTT.

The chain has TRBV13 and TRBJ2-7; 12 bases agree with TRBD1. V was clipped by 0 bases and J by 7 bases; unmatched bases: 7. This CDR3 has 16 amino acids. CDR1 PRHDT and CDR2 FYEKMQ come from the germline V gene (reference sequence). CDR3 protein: CASSLGVGTGGGEQYF. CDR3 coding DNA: TGTGCCAGCAGCTTAGGAGTGGGGACAGGGGGCGGGGAGCAGTACTTC.

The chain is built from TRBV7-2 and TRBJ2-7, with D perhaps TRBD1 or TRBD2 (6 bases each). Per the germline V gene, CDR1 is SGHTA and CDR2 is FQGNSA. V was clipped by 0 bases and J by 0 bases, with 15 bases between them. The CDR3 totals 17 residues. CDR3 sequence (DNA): TGTGCCAGCAGCTTAGCGGGGGGTACAGGGACCTCCTACGAGCAGTACTTC. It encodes CASSLAGGTGTSYEQYF.